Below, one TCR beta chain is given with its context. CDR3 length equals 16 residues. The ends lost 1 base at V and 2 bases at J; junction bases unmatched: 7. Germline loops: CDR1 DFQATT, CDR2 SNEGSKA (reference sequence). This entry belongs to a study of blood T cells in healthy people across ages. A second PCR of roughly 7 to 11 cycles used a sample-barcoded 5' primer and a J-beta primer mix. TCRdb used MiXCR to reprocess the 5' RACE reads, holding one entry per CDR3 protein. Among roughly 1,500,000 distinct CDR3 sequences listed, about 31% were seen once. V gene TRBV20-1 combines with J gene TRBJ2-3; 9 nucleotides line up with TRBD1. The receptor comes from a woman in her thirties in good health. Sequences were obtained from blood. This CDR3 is CSARVVRTGDTDTQYF. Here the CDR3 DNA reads TGCAGTGCTAGAGTGGTCCGGACAGGGGACACAGATACGCAGTATTTT.